This entry lists 26 T cell receptor beta chains sequenced from one sample in a study of shared clonotypes between healthy human individuals. TCRdb's table, derived via immunoSEQ multiplex PCR, lists solely in-frame clones and lacks some. The sample records around 500,000 clones, over 65% being singletons. The sample consisted of PBMCs. All receptors come from a woman in her 40s in good health. Some clones in this sample may be carry-over from other donors' samples.

The V gene is TRBV6-1, the J gene TRBJ2-7; maybe TRBD1 (6 bases). CDR1 and CDR2 from the germline V gene are MNHNS and SASEGT. Deletions cut 5 bases from V and 2 bases from J, with 13 bases between. The length of the CDR3 is 14 residues. The DNA for the CDR3 is TGTGCCAGCAGTCTCCAGGGGCCCCCCTACGAGCAGTACTTC. As protein: CASSLQGPPYEQYF.

This clone was recorded once. This chain joins TRBV19 and TRBJ2-7, with TRBD1 as a possible D gene (6 bases). This CDR3 comprises 13 residues. The germline V and J ends were trimmed by 4 bases and 6 bases, with 13 bases remaining between them. The V gene's germline CDR1 is LNHDA and CDR2 SQIVND (reference sequence). The CDR3 sequence: CASSRQVLREQYF. In nucleotides, the CDR3 is TGTGCCAGTAGTAGACAGGTTCTGCGCGAGCAGTACTTC.

In this sample, this clone turned up a few times. The chain links TRBV27 to TRBJ1-1; D not certain. V was shortened by 4 bases and J by 0 bases, with 9 bases between the two germline ends. CDR1 MNHEY and CDR2 SMNVEV come from the germline V gene (reference sequence). This CDR3 region has 14 residues. CDR3 DNA sequence: TGTGCCAGCAGTTCTCCCGGGTTGAACACTGAAGCTTTCTTT. This codes for CASSSPGLNTEAFF.

In this sample, this clone turned up once. The V call is TRBV27, the J call TRBJ1-2, with TRBD1 matching 10 bases. The CDR3 covers 15 residues. Germline V lookup: CDR1 MNHEY, CDR2 SMNVEV (reference sequence). V trimming: 6 bases; J trimming: 4 bases; junction bases outside the gene matches: 8. This CDR3 is CASRKDRGLGYGYTF. Written as DNA, the CDR3 is TGTGCCAGCAGGAAAGACAGGGGGCTGGGCTATGGCTACACCTTC.

V usage is TRBV27 and J usage is TRBJ2-6, with D maybe TRBD1 (5 bases). V lost 7 bases and J lost 0, with 16 bases in between. The V gene's germline CDR1 is MNHEY and CDR2 SMNVEV (reference sequence). The CDR3 is made up of 17 amino acids. DNA for the CDR3: TGTGCCAGCACCGAGTGGGGCGCTGGCTCTGGGGCCAACGTCCTGACTTTC. Translating it yields CASTEWGAGSGANVLTF.

V gene TRBV18 combines with J gene TRBJ1-1; TRBD1 aligns across 9 bases. This CDR3 region has 15 residues. Germline CDR1 and CDR2: KGHSH and LQKENI. V gave up 3 bases and J gave up 3 bases; unmatched junction bases: 5. The CDR3 DNA reads TGTGCCAGCTCACCCACGACAGGGGGTGACACTGAAGCTTTCTTT. It yields the protein CASSPTTGGDTEAFF.

The table lists this clone with a count of one. The chain couples TRBV18 to TRBJ2-2, with D unresolved. The germline gives CDR1 KGHSH, CDR2 LQKENI. The CDR3 loop spans 15 amino acids. The V end lost 6 bases, the J end lost 2 bases, and 13 bases lay between the germline ends. CDR3 loop: CASSKSSPNTGELFF. The CDR3 DNA sequence: TGTGCCAGCTCTAAAAGTAGCCCCAACACCGGGGAGCTGTTTTTT.

The table lists this clone with many counts. V gene TRBV19 combines with J gene TRBJ2-7, with 7 bases matching TRBD2. Germline trimming cut 6 bases from V and 2 bases from J; bases unmatched to any gene: 10. The CDR3 consists of 15 residues. CDR1 is LNHDA and CDR2 is SQIVND in the germline V gene (reference sequence). CDR3 protein: CASRSRTRTPYEQYF. The CDR3, as DNA: TGTGCCAGTAGGTCCCGGACTAGAACCCCCTACGAGCAGTACTTC.

This chain connects TRBV7-8 to TRBJ2-5; D gene unclear. The CDR3 runs to 15 residues. V was shortened by 1 base and J by 4 bases, with 13 bases between the two germline ends. CDR1 is SGHVS, CDR2 FQNEAQ, per germline. CDR3 sequence: CASSLGANLIETQYF. Here the CDR3 DNA reads TGTGCCAGCAGCTTAGGTGCTAATTTGATAGAGACCCAGTACTTC.

The chain has TRBV2 and TRBJ1-1; no clear D. The CDR3 runs 11 residues. V lost 5 bases and J 8 bases, leaving 9 bases between the germline ends. Germline V gene data show CDR1 as SNHLY and CDR2 as FYNNEI. The CDR3 DNA follows: TGTGCCAGCAGTCGTCAGAGAGAAGCTTTCTTT. This encodes CASSRQREAFF.

The chain joins TRBV5-6 to TRBJ2-1; the match to TRBD1 covers 7 bases. Looked up from germline, CDR1 is SGHDT and CDR2 is YYEEEE. The CDR3 has 13 residues. Trimming took 4 bases from V and 13 from J; bases not matched to a gene: 11. CDR3 sequence reads: CASSPQGVTNQFF. For the CDR3, the DNA is TGTGCCAGCAGCCCCCAGGGGGTGACTAACCAGTTCTTC.

The CDR3 sequence is CASSLSPPSRGLGNTIYF. In DNA form, the CDR3 reads TGTGCCAGCAGTTTATCCCCCCCTAGCAGGGGGCTAGGAAACACCATATATTTT. The genes are TRBV27 and TRBJ1-3; 8 nucleotides line up with TRBD1. The ends lost 0 bases at V and 4 bases at J; junction bases unmatched: 11. This CDR3 region has 18 residues. Germline CDR1 reads MNHEY; CDR2 reads SMNVEV (reference sequence).

The CDR3 coding sequence is TGCGCCAGCAGCTCGGACGGCTCTGGAAACACCATATATTTT. Amino acid sequence: CASSSDGSGNTIYF. This chain connects TRBV5-1 to TRBJ1-3, with D uncertain. From germline, CDR1 is SGHRS and CDR2 YFSETQ. The CDR3 loop spans 14 amino acids. Trimming took off 3 bases at V and 0 bases at J, with 7 bases between the two ends.

A word on this clone: A read error is likely here: a far larger clone is one base away. The chain is built from TRBV5-6 and TRBJ2-7; D gene unclear. Germline V gene data show CDR1 as SGHDT and CDR2 as YYEEEE. Trimming pared 1 base from V and 6 bases from J, leaving 8 bases between. This CDR3 region has 12 residues. CDR3 nucleotides: TGTGCCAGCAGCTTGAGGAGCTGCGAGCAGTACTTC. As protein: CASSLRSCEQYF.

The chain links TRBV6-5 to TRBJ2-5; D perhaps matches TRBD1 (5 bases). The CDR3 has 13 residues. Germline lookup yields CDR1 MNHEY and CDR2 SVGAGI. Trimming took 5 bases from V and 2 from J, leaving 9 bases between them. Written as DNA, the CDR3 is TGTGCCAGCAGTGGGGCGGCACAAGAGACCCAGTACTTC. Protein product: CASSGAAQETQYF.

The J gene is TRBJ2-5, the V gene TRBV29-1; 10 positions agree with TRBD2. CDR1 is SQVTM and CDR2 is ANQGSEA in the germline V gene. V lost 4 bases and J lost 3; bases outside the gene matches: 5. This CDR3 has 14 residues. The CDR3: CSVGPSGREETQYF. CDR3 DNA: TGCAGCGTTGGGCCTAGCGGGAGAGAAGAGACCCAGTACTTC. Using reference TRBV29-1 and TRBJ2-5 for the parts outside the CDR3, the full variable domain is SAVISQKPSRDICQRGTSLTIQCQVDSQVTMMFWYRQQPGQSLTLIATANQGSEATYESGFVIDKFPISRPNLTFSTLTVSNMSPEDSSIYLCSVGPSGREETQYFGPGTRLLVL.

The chain uses TRBV7-2 and TRBJ2-2; the D is unclear. The CDR3 totals 15 residues. The germline V gene encodes CDR1 SGHTA and CDR2 FQGNSA. V was shortened by 8 bases and J by 2 bases, with 15 bases between the two germline ends. CDR3: CASSRPNINTGELFF. CDR3 coding DNA: TGTGCCAGCTCGCGACCTAACATAAACACCGGGGAGCTGTTTTTT.

With respect to this clone: At one end the junction does not follow the germline gene, possibly because of a read error. J is TRBJ2-7 and V is TRBV7-9; no clear D gene. The CDR3 is 13 residues long. In germline, CDR1 is SEHNR, CDR2 FQNEAQ (reference sequence). The CDR3 protein is CASSLGASYEQHF. CDR3 nucleotides: TGTGCCAGCAGCTTGGGTGCGTCCTACGAGCAGCACTTC. The full variable domain, its missing parts supplied by reference TRBV7-9 and TRBJ2-7, is DTGVSQNPRHKITKRGQNVTFRCDPISEHNRLYWYRQTLGQGPEFLTYFQNEAQLEKSRLLSDRFSAERPKGSFSTLEIQRTEQGDSAMYLCASSLGASYEQHFGPGTRLTVT.

The rearrangement links TRBV7-6 to TRBJ2-7; 9 bases map to TRBD1. This CDR3 comprises 13 residues. V was clipped by 6 bases and J by 4 bases; unmatched bases: 4. Germline V gives CDR1 SGHVS, CDR2 FNYEAQ. The CDR3 bases are TGTGCCAGCAGATCGGGACAGGGTTACGAGCAGTACTTC. Translation: CASRSGQGYEQYF.

The chain combines TRBV7-9 with TRBJ2-1; maybe TRBD2 (5 bases). V was pared by 5 bases and J by 1 base, with 12 bases between. The CDR3 is made up of 15 amino acids. Germline V gives CDR1 SEHNR, CDR2 FQNEAQ (reference sequence). This CDR3 is CASSPRTVSYNEQFF. CDR3 in DNA: TGTGCCAGCAGCCCTCGGACTGTTTCCTACAATGAGCAGTTCTTC.

V gene TRBV19 combines with J gene TRBJ1-5, with no clear D. Trimming pared 8 bases from V and 3 bases from J, leaving 14 bases between. CDR1 LNHDA and CDR2 SQIVND come from the germline V gene (reference sequence). The length of the CDR3 is 14 residues. CDR3 nucleotides: TGTGCCAGTTCCCCCAGAACCTCCAATCAGCCCCAGCATTTT. Translating it yields CASSPRTSNQPQHF.

J is TRBJ2-1 and V is TRBV27, with 14 bases fitting TRBD2. V lost 5 bases and J lost 1; bases outside the gene matches: 4. CDR3 length: 17 residues. Per germline, CDR1 MNHEY and CDR2 SMNVEV (reference sequence). The CDR3 region has the DNA TGTGCCAGCAGTCCGAGGACTAGCGGGAGGTCCTACAATGAGCAGTTCTTC. It is translated as CASSPRTSGRSYNEQFF.

This chain joins TRBV18 and TRBJ1-3; no definite D call. The CDR3 consists of 15 residues. Deletions cut 4 bases from V and 0 bases from J, with 10 bases between. The germline V gene encodes CDR1 KGHSH and CDR2 LQKENI. The CDR3 sequence is CASSQTTSSGNTIYF. The CDR3 DNA sequence: TGTGCCAGCTCACAGACAACGAGCTCTGGAAACACCATATATTTT.

On this clone: Other DNA sequences in this specimen translate into the identical CDR3. V gene TRBV10-3 combines with J gene TRBJ1-1; unclear D gene. Looked up from germline, CDR1 is ENHRY and CDR2 is SYGVKD. Deletions cut 3 bases from V and 1 base from J, with 6 bases between. CDR3 size: 13 residues. This chain's CDR3 is CAISDRGNTEAFF. Here the CDR3 DNA reads TGTGCCATCAGTGACCGGGGGAACACTGAAGCTTTCTTT.

The chain employs TRBV18 and TRBJ1-1; D is unresolved. With 0 bases removed from V and 10 bases from J, the gap between germline ends came to 12 bases. This CDR3 is built from 13 residues. CDR1 and CDR2 from the germline V gene are KGHSH and LQKENI. CDR3 DNA: TGTGCCAGCTCACCACCTACAAGTCGTGGAGCTTTCTTT. Protein product: CASSPPTSRGAFF.

This clone has only one observation. V and J are TRBV7-3 and TRBJ1-1; D not resolved. The V end lost 8 bases, the J end lost 1 base, and 11 bases lay between the germline ends. This CDR3 spans 13 amino acids. Germline V gene data show CDR1 as SGHTA and CDR2 as FQGTGA. In nucleotides, the CDR3 is TGTGCCAGCCGAATAAACAAGAACACTGAAGCTTTCTTT. Amino acids: CASRINKNTEAFF.